The sequence of this TCR beta chain was determined in a study of identical twins. Broader study findings: Fewer insertions marked abundant cord blood beta clonotypes; young adult naive trended weakly, memory not at all.

V lost 4 bases, J lost 5 bases, and 21 bases lay in between. Per germline, CDR1 DFQATT and CDR2 SNEGSKA (reference sequence). This CDR3 is built from 15 residues. TCRdb re-called the 5' RACE reads with MiXCR, one entry per CDR3 protein. This table holds under 300,000 distinct CDR3 sequences, over 11% found once. As to this clonotype: Its antigen is as yet unknown.

Material for sequencing was memory (CD45RO+) T cells sorted from blood. This TCR came from a woman aged 18-29 years in good health. The chain recombines TRBV20-1 with TRBJ2-7; the D gene is possibly TRBD1 (5 bases). The CDR3 DNA reads as TGCAGTGCTATGGGCCCGGACACTCGCGGCAACGAGCAGTACTTC. Its translation: CSAMGPDTRGNEQYF.